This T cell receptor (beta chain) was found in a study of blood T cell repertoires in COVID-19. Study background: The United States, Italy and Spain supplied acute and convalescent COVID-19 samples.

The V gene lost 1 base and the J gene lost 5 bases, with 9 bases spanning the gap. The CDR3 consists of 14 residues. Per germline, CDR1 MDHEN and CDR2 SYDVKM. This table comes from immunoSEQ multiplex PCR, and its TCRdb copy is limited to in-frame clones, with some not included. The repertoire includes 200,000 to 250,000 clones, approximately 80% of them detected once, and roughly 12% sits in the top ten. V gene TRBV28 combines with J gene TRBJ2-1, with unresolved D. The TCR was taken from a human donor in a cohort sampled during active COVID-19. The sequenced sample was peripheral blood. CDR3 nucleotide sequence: TGTGCCAGCAGTTTATTCCGGGTGGACAATGAGCAGTTCTTC. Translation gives CASSLFRVDNEQFF. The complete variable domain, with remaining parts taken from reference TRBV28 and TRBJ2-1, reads DVKVTQSSRYLVKRTGEKVFLECVQDMDHENMFWYRQDPGLGLRLIYFSYDVKMKEKGDIPEGYSVSREKKERFSLILESASTNQTSMYLCASSLFRVDNEQFFGPGTRLTVL.